These 19 T cell receptor beta chains came from one sample sequenced in a study of T cell responses to AZD1222 COVID-19 vaccine. Data came from immunoSEQ multiplex PCR; TCRdb stores just in-frame clones and leaves some out. The sample lists about 120,000 clones; around 93% were seen once. The starting material was peripheral blood, obtained 28 days after the second AZD1222 dose. These TCRs come from an adult who received the AZD1222 COVID-19 vaccine.

The genes are TRBV6-6 and TRBJ2-7; D is unresolved. V gave up 2 bases and J gave up 2 bases, with 7 bases separating them. Germline CDR1 MNHNY, CDR2 SVGAGI (reference sequence). The CDR3 is 13 residues long. CDR3 loop: CASSYLQAYEQYF. CDR3 nucleotides: TGTGCCAGCAGTTACCTCCAGGCCTACGAGCAGTACTTC.

The chain employs TRBV18 and TRBJ2-1; 9 nucleotides match TRBD1. The ends lost 3 bases at V and 5 bases at J; junction bases unmatched: 8. CDR3 length: 16 residues. CDR1 KGHSH and CDR2 LQKENI come from the germline V gene. The CDR3 coding sequence is TGTGCCAGCTCACCTTCCTCGGACAGGGGACACAATGAGCAGTTCTTC. It translates to CASSPSSDRGHNEQFF.

The rearrangement joins TRBV7-9 to TRBJ1-6; D perhaps matches TRBD1 (5 bases). CDR1 SEHNR and CDR2 FQNEAQ come from the germline V gene (reference sequence). The CDR3 covers 13 residues. With 1 base removed from V and 7 bases from J, the gap between germline ends came to 5 bases. CDR3 protein: CASSLGQNSPLHF. In nucleotides, the CDR3 is TGTGCCAGCAGCTTAGGACAGAATTCACCCCTCCACTTT.

The rearrangement uses TRBV6-2 or TRBV6-3 and TRBJ1-2; D is uncertain. The CDR3 is made up of 14 amino acids. The germline V and J ends were trimmed by 4 bases and 2 bases, with 11 bases remaining between them. The V gene's germline CDR1 is MNHEY and CDR2 SVGEGT. CDR3 protein: CASSSPAWNYGYTF. The CDR3 nucleotides are TGTGCCAGCAGTTCGCCAGCTTGGAACTATGGCTACACCTTC.

The chain is built from TRBV11-2 and TRBJ2-7; D is undetermined. V was pared by 4 bases and J by 5 bases, with 12 bases between. Per germline, CDR1 SGHAT and CDR2 FQNNGV. The CDR3 length is 13 residues. The CDR3 nucleotides read TGTGCCAGCAGCTCTCAAACGTTCGACGAGCAGTACTTC. This gives the protein CASSSQTFDEQYF.

V gene TRBV29-1 combines with J gene TRBJ1-2; no reliable D call. Germline V gene sequence: CDR1 SQVTM, CDR2 ANQGSEA. CDR3 length equals 12 residues. Trimming stripped 4 bases from V and 3 bases from J, with 9 bases between. CDR3 in amino acids: CSVGGKDYGYTF. The DNA for the CDR3 is TGCAGCGTTGGGGGAAAGGACTATGGCTACACCTTC.

CDR3 coding DNA: TGTGCCAGTAACACAGGGGTAGGCAATCAGCCCCAGCATTTT. It yields the protein CASNTGVGNQPQHF. The chain uses TRBV19 and TRBJ1-5, with 7 positions matching TRBD1. J was trimmed by 2 bases and V by 7 bases; bases with no gene match: 5. Germline V gene sequence: CDR1 LNHDA, CDR2 SQIVND (reference sequence). The CDR3 runs to 14 residues. The full variable domain, with the rest looked up from reference TRBV19 and TRBJ1-5, is DGGITQSPKYLFRKEGQNVTLSCEQNLNHDAMYWYRQDPGQGLRLIYYSQIVNDFQKGDIAEGYSVSREKKESFPLTVTSAQKNPTAFYLCASNTGVGNQPQHFGDGTRLSIL.

The chain links TRBV5-1 to TRBJ2-5; D is perhaps TRBD2 (5 bases). From germline, CDR1 is SGHRS and CDR2 YFSETQ. The CDR3 is 14 amino acids. Trimming cost V 0 bases and J 5 bases, with 11 bases left between them. The chain's CDR3 is CASSLAASGETQYF. CDR3 DNA sequence: TGCGCCAGCAGCTTGGCCGCCTCGGGGGAGACCCAGTACTTC.

The rearrangement joins TRBV4-1 to TRBJ2-5; no definite D call. Germline CDR1 is MGHRA and CDR2 is YSYEKL. Between the trimmed V and J ends, which lost 0 bases and 6 bases, there was a span of 8 bases. The CDR3 extends over 13 amino acids. CDR3 loop: CASSQDLKKTQYF. Written as DNA, the CDR3 is TGCGCCAGCAGCCAAGATCTGAAGAAGACCCAGTACTTC.

The chain uses TRBV30 and TRBJ2-7, with 8 nucleotides matching TRBD2. V shed 0 bases and J 6 bases; nucleotides not matched to a gene: 7. The CDR3 spans 14 residues. The germline V gene encodes CDR1 GTSNPN and CDR2 SVGIG (reference sequence). DNA for the CDR3: TGTGCCTGGAGTGTAAACAGCGGGGGCGGCGAGCAGTACTTC. As protein: CAWSVNSGGGEQYF.

The J gene is TRBJ2-3, the V gene TRBV5-4; 9 bases are a match to TRBD2. Germline V gene lookup returns CDR1 SGHNT and CDR2 YYREEE (reference sequence). This CDR3 region has 16 residues. Losses at the gene ends were 0 bases for V and 4 bases for J; bases not matched to a gene: 6. CDR3 coding DNA: TGTGCCAGCAGCTTGGCAGGGCGGGGGGGGCCAGATACGCAGTATTTT. Translating it yields CASSLAGRGGPDTQYF. Complete variable domain (other parts from reference TRBV5-4 and TRBJ2-3): ETGVTQSPTHLIKTRGQQVTLRCSSQSGHNTVSWYQQALGQGPQFIFQYYREEENGRGNFPPRFSGLQFPNYSSELNVNALELDDSALYLCASSLAGRGGPDTQYFGPGTRLTVL.

In DNA, the CDR3 is TGTGCCAGCAGCCCCTTTAGAGCGGAATACAATGAGCAGTTCTTC. Translation gives CASSPFRAEYNEQFF. J is TRBJ2-1 and V is TRBV7-7; maybe TRBD2 (5 bases). Looked up from germline, CDR1 is SSHAT and CDR2 is FNYEAQ (reference sequence). The CDR3 has 15 amino acids. V was shortened by 5 bases and J by 4 bases, with 15 bases between the two germline ends.

CDR3 sequence: CASRREQSNTYEQYF. The CDR3 coding sequence is TGTGCCAGCAGACGGGAACAGTCAAATACCTACGAGCAGTACTTC. The chain couples TRBV2 to TRBJ2-7; the D gene is possibly TRBD2 (5 bases). Deletions cut 6 bases from V and 2 bases from J, with 17 bases between. The CDR3 length is 15 residues. Germline CDR1 reads SNHLY; CDR2 reads FYNNEI.

The chain is built from TRBV28 and TRBJ1-2; D gene uncertain. V dropped 2 bases and J dropped 4 bases, with 8 bases sitting between them. This CDR3 comprises 13 residues. The V gene's germline CDR1 is MDHEN and CDR2 SYDVKM. The CDR3 here is CASSLGVSYGYTF. The CDR3 DNA reads as TGTGCCAGCAGTTTAGGGGTTAGCTATGGCTACACCTTC.

The chain is built from TRBV5-4 and TRBJ2-2; 15 bases are shared with TRBD2. The CDR3 has 17 residues. Germline CDR1 SGHNT, CDR2 YYREEE (reference sequence). V lost 4 bases, J lost 5 bases, and 6 bases stayed unmatched. CDR3 residues: CASSTGLAGGKTGELFF. For the CDR3, the DNA is TGTGCCAGCAGCACGGGACTAGCGGGGGGAAAAACCGGGGAGCTGTTTTTT.

The chain joins TRBV3-1 (or the pseudogene TRBV3-2) to TRBJ2-1, with unresolved D. The CDR3 totals 14 residues. V shed 3 bases and J shed 6 bases, with 12 bases lying between them. Germline-derived CDR1 and CDR2 are LGHDT and YNNKEL (reference sequence). The CDR3 sequence is CASSHPNPANEQFF. DNA of the CDR3: TGTGCCAGCAGCCATCCAAACCCGGCCAATGAGCAGTTCTTC.

The chain uses TRBV6-4 and TRBJ1-2, with 8 nucleotides matching TRBD1. The trim removed 3 bases at V and 4 bases at J, leaving 16 bases unmatched. The CDR3 sequence is 18 residues long. Germline V gene lookup returns CDR1 MRHNA and CDR2 SNTAGT. CDR3 protein: CASSDFLGGGQGFYGYTF. CDR3 DNA sequence: TGTGCCAGCAGTGATTTTCTTGGTGGAGGACAGGGATTCTATGGCTACACCTTC.

CDR3 DNA sequence: TGTGCCAGCGTAAGAGGGGACACTGAAGCTTTCTTT. This translates into CASVRGDTEAFF. The rearrangement links TRBV19 to TRBJ1-1; tentative D call: TRBD1 (5 bases). This CDR3 has 12 amino acids. The V gene lost 9 bases and the J gene lost 3 bases, with 11 bases spanning the gap. The germline CDR1 and CDR2 sequences are LNHDA and SQIVND (reference sequence). The full variable domain, with the rest looked up from reference TRBV19 and TRBJ1-1, is DGGITQSPKYLFRKEGQNVTLSCEQNLNHDAMYWYRQDPGQGLRLIYYSQIVNDFQKGDIAEGYSVSREKKESFPLTVTSAQKNPTAFYLCASVRGDTEAFFGQGTRLTVV.

The chain links TRBV7-9 to TRBJ2-3; no firm D call. Per the germline V gene, CDR1 is SEHNR and CDR2 is FQNEAQ (reference sequence). The CDR3 is 16 amino acids. Trimming stripped 1 base from V and 4 bases from J, with 15 bases between. Here the CDR3 reads CASSLESLAGPDTQYF. The CDR3 DNA follows: TGTGCCAGCAGCTTAGAGAGTTTGGCCGGTCCAGATACGCAGTATTTT.